This T cell receptor (beta chain) originates from a study of cytomegalovirus exposure and HLA in healthy donors. Primers included in the PCR were 60 Vbeta and 13 Jbeta primers. Per the original methods: Approximately 12 million of some 80 million unique TCR beta chains were shared, per a later count. The table came from immunoSEQ multiplex PCR; TCRdb's copy has only in-frame clones and leaves some out. V, J and clone size are those of that table, while D and trimming were read from the DNA. Here the sample table reports about 170,000 clones. Germline-derived CDR1 and CDR2 are SNHLY and FYNNEI. Deletions cut 2 bases from V and 0 bases from J, with 12 bases between. The CDR3 is 16 residues long.

The sequence derives from a woman younger than 35 in good health and CMV-seropositive. The sample consisted of PBMCs. V usage is TRBV2 and J usage is TRBJ2-3, with D possibly TRBD2 on 5 matching bases. CDR3 loop: CASSELPRGSTDTQYF. The CDR3 nucleotides are TGTGCCAGCAGTGAACTTCCACGGGGTAGCACAGATACGCAGTATTTT.